The 14 T cell receptor beta chains reported below all come from one sample, sequenced in a study of T cells in Graves' hyperthyroidism and ophthalmopathy. Using RNA transcripts as the source, TCR beta CDR3 regions were amplified. An initial round of RT-PCR targeting the TCR CDR3 relied on the HTBI primer set. A single record per CDR3 protein comes from TCRdb applying MiXCR to the multiplex PCR reads. The sample contains more than 550,000 distinct CDR3 sequences, 45% of which appear only once. The source material was peripheral blood or thyroid tissue (not recorded which). These receptors were obtained from an adult man with Graves' disease, either hyperthyroidism or ophthalmopathy (not recorded which).

In its sample, this clonotype was seen once. The chain has TRBV6-1 and TRBJ2-5; maybe TRBD1 (6 bases). CDR3 length: 13 amino acids. V shed 6 bases and J shed 2 bases, with 10 bases lying between them. Germline V gives CDR1 MNHNS, CDR2 SASEGT. Written as DNA, the CDR3 is TGTGCCAGCAGAGGGGACAAGCAAGAGACCCAGTACTTC. Protein sequence: CASRGDKQETQYF.

The V and J genes are TRBV29-1 and TRBJ2-7; 8 bases line up with TRBD1. After removal of 6 bases from V and 6 bases from J, the junction contained 10 bases not matched to a gene. This CDR3 spans 13 amino acids. Per germline, CDR1 SQVTM and CDR2 ANQGSEA. Here the CDR3 DNA reads TGCAGCGTAGGGACAGGCTACGCGGGCGAGCAGTACTTC. Translated, it gives CSVGTGYAGEQYF.

This clonotype is a singleton in its sample. The rearrangement uses TRBV6-5 and TRBJ2-7; 8 bases align to TRBD1. V was clipped by 0 bases and J by 4 bases; unmatched bases: 8. The length of the CDR3 is 16 residues. Germline CDR1 reads MNHEY; CDR2 reads SVGAGI. The CDR3: CASSYSPRDRRYEQYF. Here the CDR3 DNA reads TGTGCCAGCAGTTACTCGCCCCGGGACAGGAGATACGAGCAGTACTTC.

This chain uses TRBV21-1 with TRBJ1-3; the table's D call, TRBD1, was not checked against the DNA. TRBV21-1 is shown as a pseudogene. This CDR3 contains 15 residues. This CDR3 is CASSIDGGRGSTIYF. For the CDR3, the DNA is TGTGCCAGCAGCATCGACGGGGGGCGCGGAAGCACCATATATTTT.

This chain links TRBV2 with TRBJ2-7; D uncertain. The CDR3 has 13 amino acids. V lost 4 bases and J 3 bases, leaving 10 bases between the germline ends. Germline V CDR1 and CDR2: SNHLY, FYNNEI. The CDR3 DNA sequence: TGTGCCAGCAGTGGGGCCGCTTACTACGAGCAGTACTTC. This sequence encodes CASSGAAYYEQYF.

The rearrangement uses TRBV5-1 and TRBJ1-6; TRBD1 matches at 7 bases. The CDR3 extends over 16 amino acids. Trimming at V came to 0 bases and at J to 8 bases, leaving 8 bases not matched to a gene. CDR1 and CDR2 from the germline V gene are SGHRS and YFSETQ. The CDR3 DNA reads TGCGCCAGCAGCTTGGCGGAACAGGGGACGGATTCACCCCTCCACTTT. This codes for CASSLAEQGTDSPLHF. Based on the CDR3 plus reference TRBV5-1 and TRBJ1-6, the full variable domain is KAGVTQTPRYLIKTRGQQVTLSCSPISGHRSVSWYQQTPGQGLQFLFEYFSETQRNKGNFPGRFSGRQFSNSRSEMNVSTLELGDSALYLCASSLAEQGTDSPLHFGNGTRLTVT.

In the case of this clonotype: A much larger clone differs from this one at a single base, so this may be a read error. The chain links TRBV24-1 to TRBJ1-5; 11 positions agree with TRBD1. Germline CDR1 and CDR2: KGHDR and SFDVKD. This CDR3 spans 14 amino acids. The DNA for the CDR3 is TGTGCCACCGCCGGACAGGGGGCAAATCCGCCCCAGCATTTT. Translated, it gives CATAGQGANPPQHF.

This clonotype has at least ten counts. This chain links TRBV10-3 with TRBJ1-1; a possible D gene is TRBD1 (5 bases). The CDR3 is 13 residues long. The germline V gene encodes CDR1 ENHRY and CDR2 SYGVKD. V lost 4 bases, J lost 3 bases, and 9 bases lay in between. CDR3 region: CAISGGRDTEAFF. The CDR3 DNA sequence: TGTGCCATCAGTGGGGGGAGAGACACTGAAGCTTTCTTT.

This clonotype has a count of ten or more. V usage is TRBV24-1 and J usage is TRBJ1-1; D not resolved. The CDR3 loop spans 12 amino acids. Germline V gene sequence: CDR1 KGHDR, CDR2 SFDVKD. Trimming removed 12 bases from V and 7 bases from J, with 17 bases in between. The CDR3 region has the DNA TGTGCCCCCTCCCCTGGGAGTGGTGAAGCTTTCTTT. This codes for CAPSPGSGEAFF.

Remarks on this clonotype: A single base separates this from a much larger clone, so it may be a read error. The chain joins TRBV7-3 to TRBJ1-6; no clear D gene. Germline-derived CDR1 and CDR2 are SGHTA and FQGTGA. V lost 1 base and J 7 bases, leaving 8 bases between the germline ends. The CDR3 covers 14 residues. The CDR3 sequence: CASSLIPGNSPLHF. The CDR3, as DNA: TGTGCCAGCAGCTTAATTCCTGGAAATTCACCCCTCCACTTT. Full variable domain (outside the CDR3, taken from reference TRBV7-3 and TRBJ1-6): GAGVSQTPSNKVTEKGKYVELRCDPISGHTALYWYRQSLGQGPEFLIYFQGTGAADDSGLPNDRFFAVRPEGSVSTLKIQRTERGDSAVYLCASSLIPGNSPLHFGNGTRLTVT.

At least ten counts were recorded for this clonotype. V gene TRBV9 combines with J gene TRBJ2-7; 7 bases are a match to TRBD1. The CDR3 loop spans 14 amino acids. Germline assignment: CDR1 SGDLS and CDR2 YYNGEE. Trimming removed 2 bases from V and 5 bases from J; junction bases left unmatched: 7. The CDR3, as DNA: TGTGCCAGCAGCGTTCTTGGGACAGTCGACGAGCAGTACTTC. This sequence encodes CASSVLGTVDEQYF.

This rearrangement joins TRBV11-2 to TRBJ2-5, with 8 nucleotides matching TRBD2. CDR1 is SGHAT, CDR2 FQNNGV, per germline. J gave up 4 bases and V 5 bases, and 9 bases lay outside the gene matches. This CDR3 has 15 residues. CDR3 in DNA: TGTGCCAGCAGCCCCGGGATAGCGGGGAGAGAGACCCAGTACTTC. This translates into CASSPGIAGRETQYF.

Only a few counts were recorded for this clonotype. The V gene is TRBV7-9, the J gene TRBJ2-2; TRBD2 aligns across 8 bases. Germline CDR1 SEHNR, CDR2 FQNEAQ (reference sequence). The CDR3 is 15 amino acids. The V segment lost 7 bases and the J segment 4 bases; nucleotides outside the gene matches: 8. CDR3 sequence (DNA): TGTGCCAGCACCAGGGGACTAGTCGTCACCGGGGAGCTGTTTTTT. This sequence encodes CASTRGLVVTGELFF.

This clonotype was seen at least ten times. The CDR3 sequence: CSVEGGDYEQYF. CDR3 DNA sequence: TGCAGCGTTGAAGGAGGGGACTACGAGCAGTACTTC. V and J are TRBV29-1 and TRBJ2-7; either TRBD1 or TRBD2 may supply D (5 bases each). The CDR3 length is 12 residues. From germline, CDR1 is SQVTM and CDR2 ANQGSEA. V lost 1 base and J lost 3, with 7 bases in between.